This T cell receptor (beta chain) came from a study of naive and memory T cell subsets. The CDR3 length is 16 residues. The germline gives CDR1 LNHNV, CDR2 YYDKDF (reference sequence). The V end lost 2 bases, the J end lost 6 bases, and 17 bases lay between the germline ends. The beta constant-region primer was an equimolar mix of two oligonucleotides covering TRBC1 and TRBC2. TCRdb re-analysed the UMI-ligation and nested PCR reads in MiXCR, keeping a single row per CDR3 protein. This table holds 89,000 or so distinct CDR3 sequences, under 15% found once. Study findings and constraints: TCR counts from RNA may reflect activation-linked expression changes.

Alpha and beta libraries were amplified separately from the second PCR onward. A remark on this clonotype: The antigen is not known.

The clonotype was recovered from a human donor in good health. Sequencing used central memory CD4+ T cells from blood. The chain joins TRBV15 to TRBJ2-1, with a tentative D call TRBD1 (6 bases). The CDR3 region is CATSRPRDTSGNEQFF. The CDR3 nucleotides are TGTGCCACCAGCAGACCCCGGGACACCTCGGGCAATGAGCAGTTCTTC.